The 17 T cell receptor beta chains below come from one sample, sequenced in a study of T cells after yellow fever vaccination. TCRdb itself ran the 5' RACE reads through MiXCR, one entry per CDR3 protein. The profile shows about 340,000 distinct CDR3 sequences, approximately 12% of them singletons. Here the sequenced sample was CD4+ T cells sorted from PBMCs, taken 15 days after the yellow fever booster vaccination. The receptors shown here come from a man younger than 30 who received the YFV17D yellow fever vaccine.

The DNA of the CDR3 is TGCGCCAGCAGCCCGAACCGGGACCACGAGCAGTACTTC. It translates to CASSPNRDHEQYF. The chain has TRBV5-1 and TRBJ2-7, with D perhaps assigned TRBD1 or TRBD2 (5 bases each). Deletions cut 4 bases from V and 5 bases from J, with 13 bases between. This CDR3 is 13 amino acids long. Germline lookup yields CDR1 SGHRS and CDR2 YFSETQ.

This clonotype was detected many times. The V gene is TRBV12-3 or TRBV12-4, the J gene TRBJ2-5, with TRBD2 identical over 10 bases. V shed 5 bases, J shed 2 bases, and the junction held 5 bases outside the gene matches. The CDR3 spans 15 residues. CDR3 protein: CASSTTSGAQETQYF. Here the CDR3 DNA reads TGTGCCAGCAGTACCACTAGCGGGGCTCAAGAGACCCAGTACTTC.

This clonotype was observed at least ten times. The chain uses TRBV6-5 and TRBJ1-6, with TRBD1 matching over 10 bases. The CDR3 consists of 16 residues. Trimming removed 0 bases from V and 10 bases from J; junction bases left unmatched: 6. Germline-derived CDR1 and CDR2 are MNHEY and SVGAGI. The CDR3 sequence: CASSYSLGTGDSPLHF. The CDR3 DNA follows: TGTGCCAGCAGTTACTCTCTCGGGACAGGGGACTCACCCCTCCACTTT.

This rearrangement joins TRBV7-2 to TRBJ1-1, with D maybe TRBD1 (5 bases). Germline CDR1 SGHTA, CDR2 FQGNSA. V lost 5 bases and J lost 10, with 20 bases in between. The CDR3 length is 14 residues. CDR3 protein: CASSPPAARASAFF. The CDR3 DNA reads TGTGCCAGCAGCCCCCCCGCGGCCAGGGCCTCAGCTTTCTTT.

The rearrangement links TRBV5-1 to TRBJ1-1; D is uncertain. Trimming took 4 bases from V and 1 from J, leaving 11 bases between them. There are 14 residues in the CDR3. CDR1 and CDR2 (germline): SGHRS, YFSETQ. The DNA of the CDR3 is TGCGCCAGCAGCGGAGGTCCGAGGAACACTGAAGCTTTCTTT. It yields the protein CASSGGPRNTEAFF.

Here the CDR3 DNA reads TGCAGTGCTCACCATCTCTATGGCTACACCTTC. Its protein is CSAHHLYGYTF. V and J are TRBV20-1 and TRBJ1-2; D not certain. Germline CDR1 is DFQATT and CDR2 is SNEGSKA (reference sequence). V dropped 5 bases and J dropped 4 bases, with 8 bases sitting between them. There are 11 residues in the CDR3.

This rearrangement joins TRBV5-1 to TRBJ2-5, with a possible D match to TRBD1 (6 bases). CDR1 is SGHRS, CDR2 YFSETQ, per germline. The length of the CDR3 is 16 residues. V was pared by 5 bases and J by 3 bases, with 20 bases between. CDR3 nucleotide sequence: TGCGCCAGCAGTTACACCATGGGGGCTCGGAAAGAGACCCAGTACTTC. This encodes CASSYTMGARKETQYF.

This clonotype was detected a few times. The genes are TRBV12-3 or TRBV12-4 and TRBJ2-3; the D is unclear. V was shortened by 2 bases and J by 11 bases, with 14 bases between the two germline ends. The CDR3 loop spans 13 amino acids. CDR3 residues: CASSLRRVVGQYF. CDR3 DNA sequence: TGTGCCAGCAGTTTAAGACGCGTGGTTGGGCAGTATTTT.

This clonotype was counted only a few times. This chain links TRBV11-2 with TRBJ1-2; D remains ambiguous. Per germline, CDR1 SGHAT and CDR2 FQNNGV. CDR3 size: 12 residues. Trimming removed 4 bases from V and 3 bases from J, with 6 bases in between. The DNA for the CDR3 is TGTGCCAGCAGCTCGTACGACTATGGCTACACCTTC. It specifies CASSSYDYGYTF.

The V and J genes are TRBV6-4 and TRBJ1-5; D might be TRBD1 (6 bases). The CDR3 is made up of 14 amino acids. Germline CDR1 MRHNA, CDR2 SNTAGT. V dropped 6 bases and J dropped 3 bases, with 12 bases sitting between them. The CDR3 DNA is TGTGCCAGCAGGGGGGCAGGTGACAATCAGCCCCAGCATTTT. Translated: CASRGAGDNQPQHF.

The CDR3 DNA reads TGTGCCATCAGCCCGGGACAGGGATTGGATACCGGGGAGCTGTTTTTT. It specifies CAISPGQGLDTGELFF. The chain is built from TRBV10-3 and TRBJ2-2; 9 nucleotides agree with TRBD1. CDR3 length: 16 residues. Per the germline V gene, CDR1 is ENHRY and CDR2 is SYGVKD. The junction had 10 bases not matched to a gene; V was cut back by 6 bases and J by 5 bases.

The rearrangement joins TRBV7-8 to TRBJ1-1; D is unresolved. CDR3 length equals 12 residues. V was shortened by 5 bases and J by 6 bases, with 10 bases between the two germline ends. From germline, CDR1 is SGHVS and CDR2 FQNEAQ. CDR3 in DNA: TGTGCCAGCAGCCGTGTTCTCCCTGAAGCTTTCTTT. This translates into CASSRVLPEAFF. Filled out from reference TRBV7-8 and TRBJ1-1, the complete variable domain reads GAGVSQSPRYKVAKRGQDVALRCDPISGHVSLFWYQQALGQGPEFLTYFQNEAQLDKSGLPSDRFFAERPEGSVSTLKIQRTQQEDSAVYLCASSRVLPEAFFGQGTRLTVV.

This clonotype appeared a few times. As DNA, the CDR3 is TGTGCCAGCAGCTTACCGGCACGGGGCACAGATACGCAGTATTTT. It codes for CASSLPARGTDTQYF. V gene TRBV7-2 combines with J gene TRBJ2-3; D is ambiguous. V dropped 2 bases and J dropped 1 base, with 10 bases sitting between them. This CDR3 has 15 residues. Germline V gene sequence: CDR1 SGHTA, CDR2 FQGNSA.

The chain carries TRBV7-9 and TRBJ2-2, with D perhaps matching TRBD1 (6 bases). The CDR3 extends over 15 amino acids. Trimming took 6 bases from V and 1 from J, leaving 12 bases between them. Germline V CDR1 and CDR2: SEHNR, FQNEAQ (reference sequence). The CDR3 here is CASRGGRVNTGELFF. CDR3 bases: TGTGCCAGCAGAGGGGGACGGGTGAACACCGGGGAGCTGTTTTTT.

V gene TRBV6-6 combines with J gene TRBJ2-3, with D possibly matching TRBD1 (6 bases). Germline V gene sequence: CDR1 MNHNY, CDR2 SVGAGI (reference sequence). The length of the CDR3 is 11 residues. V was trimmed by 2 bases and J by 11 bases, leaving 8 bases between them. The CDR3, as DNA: TGTGCCAGCAGTTACGAGGGGGAGCAGTATTTT. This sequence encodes CASSYEGEQYF.

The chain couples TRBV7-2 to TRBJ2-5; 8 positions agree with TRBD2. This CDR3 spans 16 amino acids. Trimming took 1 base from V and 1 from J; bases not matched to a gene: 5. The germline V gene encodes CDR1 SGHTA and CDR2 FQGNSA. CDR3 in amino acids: CASSLGRGGGQETQYF. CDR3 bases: TGTGCCAGCAGCTTAGGACGGGGGGGCGGCCAAGAGACCCAGTACTTC.

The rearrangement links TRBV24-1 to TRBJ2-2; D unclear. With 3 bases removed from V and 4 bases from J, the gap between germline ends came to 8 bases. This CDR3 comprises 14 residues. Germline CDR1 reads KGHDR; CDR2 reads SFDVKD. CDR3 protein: CATSDTSRTGELFF. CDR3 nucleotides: TGTGCCACCAGTGATACAAGTCGCACCGGGGAGCTGTTTTTT.